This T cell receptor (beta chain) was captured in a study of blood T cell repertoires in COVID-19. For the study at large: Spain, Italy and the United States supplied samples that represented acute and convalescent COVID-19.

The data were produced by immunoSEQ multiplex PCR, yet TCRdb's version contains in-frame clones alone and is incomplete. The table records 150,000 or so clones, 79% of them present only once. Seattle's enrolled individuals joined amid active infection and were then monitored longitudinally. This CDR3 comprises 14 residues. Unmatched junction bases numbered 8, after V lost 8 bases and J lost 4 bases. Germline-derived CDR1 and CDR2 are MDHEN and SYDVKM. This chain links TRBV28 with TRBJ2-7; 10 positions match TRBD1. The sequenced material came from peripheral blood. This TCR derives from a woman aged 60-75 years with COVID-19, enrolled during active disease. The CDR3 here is CASYSGQGEYEQYV. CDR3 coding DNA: TGTGCCAGCTATTCCGGACAGGGGGAGTACGAGCAGTACGTC.